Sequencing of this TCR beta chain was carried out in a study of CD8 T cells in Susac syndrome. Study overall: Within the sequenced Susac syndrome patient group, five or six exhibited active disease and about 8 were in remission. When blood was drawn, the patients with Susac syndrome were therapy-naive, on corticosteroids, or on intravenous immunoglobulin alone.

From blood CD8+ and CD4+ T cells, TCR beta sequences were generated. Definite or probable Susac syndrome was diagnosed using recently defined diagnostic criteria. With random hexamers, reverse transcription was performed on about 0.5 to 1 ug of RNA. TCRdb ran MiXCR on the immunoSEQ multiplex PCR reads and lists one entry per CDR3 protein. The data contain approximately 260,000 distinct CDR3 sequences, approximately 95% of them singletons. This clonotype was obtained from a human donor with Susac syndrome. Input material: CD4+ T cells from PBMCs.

CDR3 in DNA: TGCAGCGTTGCACTCTACGGTCCTAGCGGGAGAGGCACAGATACGCAGTATTTT. Translating it yields CSVALYGPSGRGTDTQYF. V and J are TRBV29-1 and TRBJ2-3; 10 nucleotides match TRBD2. The V gene end was trimmed by 4 bases and the J gene end by 1 base; junction bases not matched to a gene: 14. The CDR3 is 18 amino acids. Germline CDR1 is SQVTM and CDR2 is ANQGSEA.